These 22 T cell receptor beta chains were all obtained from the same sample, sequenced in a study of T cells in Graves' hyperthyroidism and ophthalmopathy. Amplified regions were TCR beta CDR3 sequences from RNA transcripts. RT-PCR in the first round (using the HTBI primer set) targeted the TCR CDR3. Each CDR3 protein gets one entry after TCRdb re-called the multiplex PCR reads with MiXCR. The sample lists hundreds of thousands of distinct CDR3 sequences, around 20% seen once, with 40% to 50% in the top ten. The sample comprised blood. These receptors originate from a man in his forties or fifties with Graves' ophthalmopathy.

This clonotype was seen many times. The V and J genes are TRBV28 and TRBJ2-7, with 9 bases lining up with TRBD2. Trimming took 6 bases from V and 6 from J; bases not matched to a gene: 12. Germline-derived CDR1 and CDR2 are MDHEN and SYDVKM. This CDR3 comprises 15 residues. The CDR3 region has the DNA TGTGCCAGCAGCCCCCCAGCGGGAGGACCCCTCGAGCAGTACTTC. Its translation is CASSPPAGGPLEQYF.

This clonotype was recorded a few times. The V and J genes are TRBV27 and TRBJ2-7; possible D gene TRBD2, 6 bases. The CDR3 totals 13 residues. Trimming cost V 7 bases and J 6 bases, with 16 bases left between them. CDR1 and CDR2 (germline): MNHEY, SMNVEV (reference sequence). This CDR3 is CASTHNRGGEQYF. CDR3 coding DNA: TGTGCCAGCACTCATAATAGGGGAGGCGAGCAGTACTTC.

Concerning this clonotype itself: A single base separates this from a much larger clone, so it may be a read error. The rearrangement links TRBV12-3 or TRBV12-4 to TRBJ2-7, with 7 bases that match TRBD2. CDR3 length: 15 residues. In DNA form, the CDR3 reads TGTGCCAGCAGTGTAGCGGGTAGAGCCCCCTACGAGCAGTACTTC. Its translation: CASSVAGRAPYEQYF.

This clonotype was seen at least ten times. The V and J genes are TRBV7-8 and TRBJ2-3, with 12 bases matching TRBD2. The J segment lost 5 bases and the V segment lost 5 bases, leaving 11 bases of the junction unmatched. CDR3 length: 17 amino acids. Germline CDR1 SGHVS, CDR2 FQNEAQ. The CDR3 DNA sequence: TGTGCCAGCAGCCTACGACTAGCGGGAGTGGGTGAAGATACGCAGTATTTT. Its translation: CASSLRLAGVGEDTQYF.

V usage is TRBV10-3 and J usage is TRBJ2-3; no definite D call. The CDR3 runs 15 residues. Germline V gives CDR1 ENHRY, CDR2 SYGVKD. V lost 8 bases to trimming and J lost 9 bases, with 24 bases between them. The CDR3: CAILTGTPTDTTQYF. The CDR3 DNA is TGTGCCATCCTCACCGGTACACCCACAGATACAACGCAGTATTTT.

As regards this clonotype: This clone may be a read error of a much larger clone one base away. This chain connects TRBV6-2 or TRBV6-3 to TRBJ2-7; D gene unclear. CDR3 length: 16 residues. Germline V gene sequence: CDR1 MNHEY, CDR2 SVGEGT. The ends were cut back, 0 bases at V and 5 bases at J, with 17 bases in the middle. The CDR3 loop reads CASSYSIGQASHEQYF. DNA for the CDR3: TGTGCCAGCAGTTACTCGATTGGGCAGGCTTCCCACGAGCAGTACTTC.

CDR3 in DNA: TGCGCCAGCAGCCAAGACTGGACACCGGCAGATACGCAGTATTTT. It is translated as CASSQDWTPADTQYF. The V and J genes are TRBV4-3 and TRBJ2-3; TRBD1 is a possible D gene (5 bases). V gave up 0 bases and J gave up 4 bases, with 11 bases separating them. This CDR3 is 15 amino acids long. The V gene's germline CDR1 is LGHNA and CDR2 YSLEER.

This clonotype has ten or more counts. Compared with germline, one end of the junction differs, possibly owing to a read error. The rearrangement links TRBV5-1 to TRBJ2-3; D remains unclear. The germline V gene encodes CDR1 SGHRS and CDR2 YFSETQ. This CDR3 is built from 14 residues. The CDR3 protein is CASSLIPSTDTQYF. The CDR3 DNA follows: TGTGCCAGCAGCTTAATACCGAGCACAGATACGCAGTATTTT.

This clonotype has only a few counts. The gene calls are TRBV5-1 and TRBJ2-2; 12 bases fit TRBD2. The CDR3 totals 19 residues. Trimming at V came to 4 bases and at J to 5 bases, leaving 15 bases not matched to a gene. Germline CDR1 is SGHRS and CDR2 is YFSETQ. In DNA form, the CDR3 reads TGCGCCAGCAGCCTAGGACTAGCGGGACCAAAACGTAGGACCGGGGAGCTGTTTTTT. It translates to CASSLGLAGPKRRTGELFF.

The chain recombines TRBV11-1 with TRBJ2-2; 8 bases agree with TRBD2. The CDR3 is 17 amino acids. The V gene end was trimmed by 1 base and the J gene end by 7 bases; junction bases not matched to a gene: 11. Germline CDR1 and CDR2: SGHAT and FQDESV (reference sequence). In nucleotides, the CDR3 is TGTGCCAGCAGCTTAGGGGTAGCGGGGAGCTTTATCGGGGAGCTGTTTTTT. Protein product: CASSLGVAGSFIGELFF.

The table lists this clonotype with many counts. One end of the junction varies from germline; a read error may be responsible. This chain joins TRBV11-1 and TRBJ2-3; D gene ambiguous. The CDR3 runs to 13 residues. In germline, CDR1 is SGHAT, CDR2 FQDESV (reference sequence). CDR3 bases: TGTGCCAGCAGCTTCCGCGGCGCAGAGACGCAGTATTTT. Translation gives CASSFRGAETQYF.

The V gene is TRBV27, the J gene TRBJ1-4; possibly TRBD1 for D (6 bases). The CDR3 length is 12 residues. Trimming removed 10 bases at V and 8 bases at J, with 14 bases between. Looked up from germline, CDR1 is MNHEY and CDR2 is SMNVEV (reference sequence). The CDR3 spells CATSRGGEKLFF. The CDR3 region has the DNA TGTGCCACCAGCAGGGGAGGCGAAAAACTGTTTTTT.

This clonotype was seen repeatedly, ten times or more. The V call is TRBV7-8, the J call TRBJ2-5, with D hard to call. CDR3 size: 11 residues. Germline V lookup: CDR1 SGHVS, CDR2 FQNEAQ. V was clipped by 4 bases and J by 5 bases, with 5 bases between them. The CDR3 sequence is CASSYRETQYF. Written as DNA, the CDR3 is TGTGCCAGCAGCTACCGGGAGACCCAGTACTTC. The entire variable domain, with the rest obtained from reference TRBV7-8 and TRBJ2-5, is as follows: GAGVSQSPRYKVAKRGQDVALRCDPISGHVSLFWYQQALGQGPEFLTYFQNEAQLDKSGLPSDRFFAERPEGSVSTLKIQRTQQEDSAVYLCASSYRETQYFGPGTRLLVL.

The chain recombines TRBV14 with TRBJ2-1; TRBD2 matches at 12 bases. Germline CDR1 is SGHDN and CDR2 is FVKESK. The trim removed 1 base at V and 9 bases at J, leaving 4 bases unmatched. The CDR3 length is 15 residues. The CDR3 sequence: CASSQGLAGVFEQFF. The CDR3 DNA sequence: TGTGCCAGCAGCCAAGGACTAGCGGGAGTCTTTGAGCAGTTCTTC.

The DNA of the CDR3 is TGTGCCTGGAAGGCGGGGGCAGGGAAGGCCAAAAACATTCAGTACTTC. Translating it yields CAWKAGAGKAKNIQYF. This chain connects TRBV30 to TRBJ2-4; weak D call: TRBD2 (7 bases). Trimming shortened V by 4 bases and J by 1 base, and 17 bases separated the two germline ends. The CDR3 is 16 amino acids. Germline loops: CDR1 GTSNPN, CDR2 SVGIG (reference sequence).

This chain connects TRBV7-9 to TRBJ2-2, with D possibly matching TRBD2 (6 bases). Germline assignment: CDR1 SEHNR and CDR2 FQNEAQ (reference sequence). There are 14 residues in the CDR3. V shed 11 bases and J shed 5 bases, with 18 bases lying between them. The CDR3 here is CAPLEQGGTGELFF. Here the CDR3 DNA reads TGTGCCCCCCTAGAGCAGGGAGGAACCGGGGAGCTGTTTTTT.

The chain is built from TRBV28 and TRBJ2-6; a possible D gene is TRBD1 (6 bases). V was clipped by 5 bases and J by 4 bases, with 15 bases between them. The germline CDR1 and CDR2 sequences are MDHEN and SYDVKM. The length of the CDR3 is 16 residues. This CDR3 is CASSLAGVSGANVLTF. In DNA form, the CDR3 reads TGTGCCAGCAGTCTCGCAGGGGTATCCGGGGCCAACGTCCTGACTTTC.

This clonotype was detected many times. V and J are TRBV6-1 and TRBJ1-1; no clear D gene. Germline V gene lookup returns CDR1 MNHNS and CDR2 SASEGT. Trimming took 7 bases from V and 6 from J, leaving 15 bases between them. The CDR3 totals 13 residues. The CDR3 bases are TGTGCCAGCAACTACCACGGATCCCCTGAAGCTTTCTTT. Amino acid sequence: CASNYHGSPEAFF.

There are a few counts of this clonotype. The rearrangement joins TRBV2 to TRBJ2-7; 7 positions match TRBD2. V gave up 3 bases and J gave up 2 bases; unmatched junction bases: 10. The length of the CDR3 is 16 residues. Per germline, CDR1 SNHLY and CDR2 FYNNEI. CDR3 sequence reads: CASSEEPGRKTYEQYF. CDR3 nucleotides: TGTGCCAGCAGTGAGGAACCCGGGAGGAAGACCTACGAGCAGTACTTC.

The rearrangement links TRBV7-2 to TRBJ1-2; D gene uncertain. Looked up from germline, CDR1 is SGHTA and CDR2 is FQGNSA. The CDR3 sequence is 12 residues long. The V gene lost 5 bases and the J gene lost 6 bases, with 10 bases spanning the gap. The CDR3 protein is CASSTYSDGYTF. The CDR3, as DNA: TGTGCCAGCAGCACCTACAGCGATGGCTACACCTTC.

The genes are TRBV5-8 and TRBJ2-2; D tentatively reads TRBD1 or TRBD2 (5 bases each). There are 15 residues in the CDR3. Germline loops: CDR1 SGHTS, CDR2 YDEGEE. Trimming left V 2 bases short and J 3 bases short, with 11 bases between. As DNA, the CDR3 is TGTGCCAGCAGCTTACGGGGCCTACACACCGGGGAGCTGTTTTTT. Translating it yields CASSLRGLHTGELFF.

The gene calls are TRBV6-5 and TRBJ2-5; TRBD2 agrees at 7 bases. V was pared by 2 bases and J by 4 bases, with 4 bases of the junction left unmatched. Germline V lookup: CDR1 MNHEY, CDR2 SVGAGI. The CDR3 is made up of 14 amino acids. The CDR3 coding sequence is TGTGCCAGCAGTTACGAGGGAGGGATAGAGACCCAGTACTTC. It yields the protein CASSYEGGIETQYF.